This T cell receptor (beta chain) came from a study of blood T cell repertoires in COVID-19. Profiling relied on immunoSEQ multiplex PCR, and the TCRdb table lists in-frame clones only, not all of them. The sample shows some 270,000 clones, around nine tenths of them seen only once. The V gene lost 2 bases and the J gene lost 6 bases, with 14 bases spanning the gap. The CDR3 has 15 residues. Germline V gene sequence: CDR1 LGHNA, CDR2 YSLEER. Sequenced sample: peripheral blood. The receptor was isolated from a woman aged 55-75 years who had recovered from COVID-19. The V and J genes are TRBV4-3 and TRBJ2-1; D possibly corresponds to TRBD2 (5 bases). In DNA form, the CDR3 reads TGCGCCAGCAGCCAAAACCGGGGTCCCCTCAATGAGCAGTTCTTC. Protein sequence: CASSQNRGPLNEQFF.